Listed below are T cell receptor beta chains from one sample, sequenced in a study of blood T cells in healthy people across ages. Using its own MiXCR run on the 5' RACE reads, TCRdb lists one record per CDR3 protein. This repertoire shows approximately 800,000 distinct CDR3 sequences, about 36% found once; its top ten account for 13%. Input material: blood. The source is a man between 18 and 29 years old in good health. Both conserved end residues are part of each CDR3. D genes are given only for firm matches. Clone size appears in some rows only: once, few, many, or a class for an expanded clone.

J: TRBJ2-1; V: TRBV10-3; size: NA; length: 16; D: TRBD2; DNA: TGTGCCATCAGTGAAGGACTAGCCCGGGGGAACAATGAGCAGTTCTTC; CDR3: CAISEGLARGNNEQFF
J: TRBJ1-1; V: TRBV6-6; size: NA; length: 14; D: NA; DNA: TGTGCCAGCAGTAACGCACAGGGAGGCACTGAAGCTTTCTTT; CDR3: CASSNAQGGTEAFF
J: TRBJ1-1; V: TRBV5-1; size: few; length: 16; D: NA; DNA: TGCGCCAGCAGCTTGGAGGGGCGGATTACGAACACTGAAGCTTTCTTT; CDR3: CASSLEGRITNTEAFF
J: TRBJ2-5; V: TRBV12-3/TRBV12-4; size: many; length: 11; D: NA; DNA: TGTGCCAGCAGTTTAAGGGGCAGGCAGTACTTC; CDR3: CASSLRGRQYF
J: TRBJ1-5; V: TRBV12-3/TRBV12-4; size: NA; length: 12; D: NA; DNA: TGTGCCAGCGACAGGTCCCGCTCGCCCCAGCATTTT; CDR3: CASDRSRSPQHF
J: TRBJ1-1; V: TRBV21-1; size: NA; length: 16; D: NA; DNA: TGTGCCAGCAGCAAAGAAGGAGGCAGGGACTCCGCTGAAGCTTTCTTT; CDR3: CASSKEGGRDSAEAFF
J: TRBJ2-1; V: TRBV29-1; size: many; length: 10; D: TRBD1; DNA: TGCAGCGGGGGGACAGGGGAGCAGTTCTTC; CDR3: CSGGTGEQFF
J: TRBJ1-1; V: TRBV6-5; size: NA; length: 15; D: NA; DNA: TGTGCCAGCAGTTACTCGGCCACTGGGGGGACTGAAGCTTTCTTT; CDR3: CASSYSATGGTEAFF
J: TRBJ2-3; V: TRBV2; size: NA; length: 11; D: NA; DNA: TGTGCCAGCGGGTCCGCGAATACGCAGTATTTT; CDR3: CASGSANTQYF
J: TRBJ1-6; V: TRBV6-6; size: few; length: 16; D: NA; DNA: TGTGCCAGCAGTTACGCGAGTGGCGGGGAGGATTCACCCCTCCACTTT; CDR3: CASSYASGGEDSPLHF
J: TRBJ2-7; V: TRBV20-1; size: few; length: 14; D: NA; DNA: TGCAGTGCTAGAGCAACGACAGGAGCCTACGAGCAGTACTTC; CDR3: CSARATTGAYEQYF
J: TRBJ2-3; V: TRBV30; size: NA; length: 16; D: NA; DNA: TGTGCCTGGAGTGTTGCTGCGTGGGCGGCCACAGATACGCAGTATTTT; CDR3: CAWSVAAWAATDTQYF
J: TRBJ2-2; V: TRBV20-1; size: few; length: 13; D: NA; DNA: TGCAGTGCTATTCGAGGAGTCACCGGGGAGCTGTTTTTT; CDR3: CSAIRGVTGELFF
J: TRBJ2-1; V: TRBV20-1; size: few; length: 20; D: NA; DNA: TGCAGTGCTAGAGTTTTACGGGACATCAAAAGGGAGAGCTCCTACAATGAGCAGTTCTTC; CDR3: CSARVLRDIKRESSYNEQFF
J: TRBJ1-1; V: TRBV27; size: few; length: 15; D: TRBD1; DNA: TGTGCCAGCAGTCGGGACAGCGGGAGACACACTGAAGCTTTCTTT; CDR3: CASSRDSGRHTEAFF
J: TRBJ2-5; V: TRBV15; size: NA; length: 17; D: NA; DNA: TGTGCCACCAGCAGATCCCTGGCGACAGGAGGAAAAGAGACCCAGTACTTC; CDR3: CATSRSLATGGKETQYF
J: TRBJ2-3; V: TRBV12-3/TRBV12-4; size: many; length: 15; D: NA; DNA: TGTGCCAGCACCACTAAGGGGGGACCCCAAGATACGCAGTATTTT; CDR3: CASTTKGGPQDTQYF
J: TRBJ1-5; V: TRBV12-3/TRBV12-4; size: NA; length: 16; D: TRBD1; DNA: TGTGCCAGCAGTTTAGCGACAGGGACGTACAATCAGCCCCAGCATTTT; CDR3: CASSLATGTYNQPQHF
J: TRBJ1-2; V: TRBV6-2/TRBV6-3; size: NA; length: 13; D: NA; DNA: TGTGCCAGCAGTTACACCGGACAGTCTGGCTACACCTTC; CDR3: CASSYTGQSGYTF
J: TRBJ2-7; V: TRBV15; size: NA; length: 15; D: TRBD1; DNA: TGTGCCACCAGCGGGCAGACAGGGTCCTCCTACGAGCAGTACTTC; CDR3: CATSGQTGSSYEQYF
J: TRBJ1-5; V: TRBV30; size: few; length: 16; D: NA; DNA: TGTGCCTGGGCTTCCGCGGTTCCGCTTAGCAATCAGCCCCAGCATTTT; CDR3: CAWASAVPLSNQPQHF
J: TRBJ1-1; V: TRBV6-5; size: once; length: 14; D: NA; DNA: TGTGCCTGCCGGGAGGTAAACATGAACACTGAAGCTTTCTTT; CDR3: CACREVNMNTEAFF